These T cell receptor beta chains were read from a single sample in a study of Graves' ophthalmopathy and Graves' hyperthyroidism. TCRdb called the multiplex PCR reads again in MiXCR, with one record for every CDR3 protein. The sample records over 450,000 distinct CDR3 sequences, 13% to 15% being singletons. Sequenced material: blood. Receptors were obtained from a woman aged 25 to 39 with Graves' ophthalmopathy. Each CDR3 is given with its conserved first and last residue. Each record gives: V gene, J gene, clone size, D gene, CDR3 protein, CDR3 DNA. The D gene is left open where the match is weak. Clone size is not always given. Where it is, it says once, few, many or a class for expanded clones.

v_call: TRBV12-3/TRBV12-4; j_call: TRBJ1-2; clone_size: NA; d_call: NA; cdr3_aa: CASSLAGSRGYTF; cdr3_nt: TGTGCCAGCAGTTTAGCTGGGAGCCGTGGCTACACCTTC
v_call: TRBV28; j_call: TRBJ2-7; clone_size: many; d_call: NA; cdr3_aa: CASSLTDSSYEQYF; cdr3_nt: TGTGCCAGCAGTTTAACGGACAGCTCCTACGAGCAGTACTTC
v_call: TRBV2; j_call: TRBJ2-7; clone_size: many; d_call: NA; cdr3_aa: CASLDSSRYEQYF; cdr3_nt: TGTGCCAGCCTGGACAGCAGCAGGTACGAGCAGTACTTC
v_call: TRBV28; j_call: TRBJ2-5; clone_size: few; d_call: NA; cdr3_aa: CASSPRLVARRTQETQYF; cdr3_nt: TGTGCCAGCAGCCCAAGACTAGTGGCCAGACGAACCCAAGAGACCCAGTACTTC
v_call: TRBV3-1; j_call: TRBJ2-7; clone_size: few; d_call: NA; cdr3_aa: CASSPDFSYEQYF; cdr3_nt: TGTGCCAGCAGCCCGGACTTCTCCTACGAGCAGTACTTC
v_call: TRBV25-1; j_call: TRBJ1-1; clone_size: few; d_call: TRBD1; cdr3_aa: CASSASRQGEAFF; cdr3_nt: TGTGCCAGCAGTGCAAGCAGACAGGGAGAAGCTTTCTTT
v_call: TRBV28; j_call: TRBJ1-1; clone_size: many; d_call: NA; cdr3_aa: CASSFSSGTEAFF; cdr3_nt: TGTGCCAGCAGTTTTAGTTCCGGGACTGAAGCTTTCTTT
v_call: TRBV9; j_call: TRBJ1-2; clone_size: many; d_call: TRBD1; cdr3_aa: CASSVGGQGASGYTF; cdr3_nt: TGTGCCAGCAGCGTAGGGGGACAGGGGGCCTCTGGCTACACCTTC
v_call: TRBV11-3; j_call: TRBJ1-1; clone_size: many; d_call: NA; cdr3_aa: CASSLSGDINTEAFF; cdr3_nt: TGTGCCAGCAGCTTATCGGGGGACATCAACACTGAAGCTTTCTTT
v_call: TRBV12-3/TRBV12-4; j_call: TRBJ1-5; clone_size: NA; d_call: TRBD1; cdr3_aa: CASSSTGAFSPYSNQPQHF; cdr3_nt: TGTGCCAGCAGTTCGACAGGGGCCTTCTCTCCCTATAGCAATCAGCCCCAGCATTTT
v_call: TRBV18; j_call: TRBJ1-1; clone_size: many; d_call: TRBD1; cdr3_aa: CASSVGQVLNTEAFF; cdr3_nt: TGTGCCAGCTCCGTGGGACAGGTGTTGAACACTGAAGCTTTCTTT
v_call: TRBV19; j_call: TRBJ2-2; clone_size: few; d_call: NA; cdr3_aa: CASTQIHLAGDTGELFF; cdr3_nt: TGTGCCAGTACCCAAATACACTTAGCCGGCGACACCGGGGAGCTGTTTTTT
v_call: TRBV14; j_call: TRBJ2-2; clone_size: many; d_call: NA; cdr3_aa: CASSQETRGPGELFF; cdr3_nt: TGTGCCAGCAGCCAAGAGACTAGGGGGCCCGGGGAGCTGTTTTTT
v_call: TRBV4-1; j_call: TRBJ2-2; clone_size: NA; d_call: NA; cdr3_aa: CASRTQGGAGELFF; cdr3_nt: TGCGCCAGCAGGACACAGGGAGGCGCCGGGGAGCTGTTTTTT
v_call: TRBV28; j_call: TRBJ1-2; clone_size: many; d_call: TRBD1; cdr3_aa: CASTLEGANYGYTF; cdr3_nt: TGTGCCAGCACCCTAGAGGGGGCGAACTATGGCTACACCTTC